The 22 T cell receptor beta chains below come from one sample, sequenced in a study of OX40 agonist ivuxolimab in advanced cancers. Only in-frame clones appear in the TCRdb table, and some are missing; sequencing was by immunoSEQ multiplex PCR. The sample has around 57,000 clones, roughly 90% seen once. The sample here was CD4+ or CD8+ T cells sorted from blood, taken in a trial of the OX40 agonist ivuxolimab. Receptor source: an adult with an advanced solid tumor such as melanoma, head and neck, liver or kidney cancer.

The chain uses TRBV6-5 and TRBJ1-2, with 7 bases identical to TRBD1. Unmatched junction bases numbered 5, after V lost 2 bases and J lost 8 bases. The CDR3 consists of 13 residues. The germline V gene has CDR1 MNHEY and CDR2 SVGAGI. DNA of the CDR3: TGTGCCAGCAGTTACCTGACAGGGATGGGCTACACCTTC. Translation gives CASSYLTGMGYTF.

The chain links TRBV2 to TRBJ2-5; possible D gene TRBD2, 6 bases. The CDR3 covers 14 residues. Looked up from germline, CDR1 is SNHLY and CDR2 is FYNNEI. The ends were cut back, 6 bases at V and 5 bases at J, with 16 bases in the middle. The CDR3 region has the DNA TGTGCCAGCAGGGAGGAGGGCAGTAGGGAGACCCAGTACTTC. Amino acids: CASREEGSRETQYF.

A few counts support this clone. The CDR3 protein is CASSLGRGISNQPQHF. The CDR3 nucleotides are TGTGCCAGTAGTCTAGGGAGAGGGATTAGCAATCAGCCCCAGCATTTT. The rearrangement uses TRBV19 and TRBJ1-5; D remains ambiguous. Germline-derived CDR1 and CDR2 are LNHDA and SQIVND (reference sequence). Trimming removed 5 bases at V and 0 bases at J, with 14 bases between. This CDR3 comprises 16 residues.

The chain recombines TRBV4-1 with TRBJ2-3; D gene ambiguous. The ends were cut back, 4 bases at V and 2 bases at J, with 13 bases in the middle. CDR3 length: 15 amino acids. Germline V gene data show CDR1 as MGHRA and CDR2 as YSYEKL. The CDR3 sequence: CASSLIIGPTDTQYF. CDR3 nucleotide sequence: TGCGCCAGCAGCCTCATAATAGGGCCCACAGATACGCAGTATTTT.

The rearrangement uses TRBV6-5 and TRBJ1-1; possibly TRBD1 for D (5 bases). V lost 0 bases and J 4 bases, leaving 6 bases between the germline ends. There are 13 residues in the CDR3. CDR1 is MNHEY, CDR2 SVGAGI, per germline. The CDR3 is CASSYSRGTEAFF. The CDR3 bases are TGTGCCAGCAGTTACTCTAGGGGCACTGAAGCTTTCTTT.

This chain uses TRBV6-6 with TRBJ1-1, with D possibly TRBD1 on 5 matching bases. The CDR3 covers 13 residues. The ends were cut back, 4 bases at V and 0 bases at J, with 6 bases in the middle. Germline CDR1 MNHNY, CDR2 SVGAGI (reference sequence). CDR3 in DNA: TGTGCCAGCAGTTCAGGGTTGAACACTGAAGCTTTCTTT. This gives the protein CASSSGLNTEAFF.

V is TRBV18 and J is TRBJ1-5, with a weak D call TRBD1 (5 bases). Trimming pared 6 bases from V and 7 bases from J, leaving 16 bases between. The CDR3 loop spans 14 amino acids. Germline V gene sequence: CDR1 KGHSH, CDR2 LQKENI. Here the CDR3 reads CASSPGQGQQPQHF. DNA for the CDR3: TGTGCCAGCTCCCCGGGGCAGGGTCAACAGCCCCAGCATTTT.

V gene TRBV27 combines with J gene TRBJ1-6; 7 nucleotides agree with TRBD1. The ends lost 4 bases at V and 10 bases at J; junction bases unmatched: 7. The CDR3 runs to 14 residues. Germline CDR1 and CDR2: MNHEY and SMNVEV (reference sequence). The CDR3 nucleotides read TGTGCCAGCAGTTGGACAGGATTCGGCTCACCCCTCCACTTT. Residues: CASSWTGFGSPLHF.

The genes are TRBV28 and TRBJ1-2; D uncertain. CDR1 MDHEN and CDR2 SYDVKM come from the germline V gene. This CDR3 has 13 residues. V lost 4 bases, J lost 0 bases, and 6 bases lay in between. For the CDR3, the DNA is TGTGCCAGCAGTTCTCCATCTAACTATGGCTACACCTTC. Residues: CASSSPSNYGYTF.

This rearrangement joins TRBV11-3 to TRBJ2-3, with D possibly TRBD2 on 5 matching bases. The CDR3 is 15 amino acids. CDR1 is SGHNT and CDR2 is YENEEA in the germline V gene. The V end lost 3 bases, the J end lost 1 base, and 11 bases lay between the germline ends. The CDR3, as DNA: TGTGCCAGCAGCTTGACGCTAGCCGGCACAGATACGCAGTATTTT. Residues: CASSLTLAGTDTQYF.

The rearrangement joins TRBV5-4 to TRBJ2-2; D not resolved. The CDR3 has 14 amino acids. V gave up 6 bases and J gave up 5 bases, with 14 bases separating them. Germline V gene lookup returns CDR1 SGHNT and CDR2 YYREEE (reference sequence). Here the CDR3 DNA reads TGTGCCAGCACCCTCGATCCGGAAACCGGGGAGCTGTTTTTT. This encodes CASTLDPETGELFF.

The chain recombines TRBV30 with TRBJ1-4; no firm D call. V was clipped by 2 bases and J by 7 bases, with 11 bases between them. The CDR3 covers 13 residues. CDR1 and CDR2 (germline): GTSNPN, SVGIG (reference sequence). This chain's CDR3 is CAWSPTSAEKLFF. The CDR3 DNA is TGTGCCTGGAGTCCCACAAGCGCTGAAAAACTGTTTTTT.

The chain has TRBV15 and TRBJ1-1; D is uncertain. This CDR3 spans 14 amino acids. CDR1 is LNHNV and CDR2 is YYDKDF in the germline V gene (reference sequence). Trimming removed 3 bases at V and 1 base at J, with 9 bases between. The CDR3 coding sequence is TGTGCCACCAGCAGCGGACTTACGAACACTGAAGCTTTCTTT. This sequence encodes CATSSGLTNTEAFF.

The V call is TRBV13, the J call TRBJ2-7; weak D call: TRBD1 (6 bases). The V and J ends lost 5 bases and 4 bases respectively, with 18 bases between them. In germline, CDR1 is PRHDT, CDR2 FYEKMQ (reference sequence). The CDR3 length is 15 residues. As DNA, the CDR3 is TGTGCCAGCAGCCATGCAGGGGAGCAAAGTTACGAGCAGTACTTC. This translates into CASSHAGEQSYEQYF.

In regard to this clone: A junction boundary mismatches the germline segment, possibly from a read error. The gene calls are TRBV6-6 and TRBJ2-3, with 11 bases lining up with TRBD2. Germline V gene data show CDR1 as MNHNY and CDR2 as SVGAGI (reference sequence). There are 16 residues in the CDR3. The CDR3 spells CASSVTSGSVLDTQYF. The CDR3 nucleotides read TGTGCTAGCAGTGTAACTAGCGGGAGTGTATTAGATACGCAGTATTTT.

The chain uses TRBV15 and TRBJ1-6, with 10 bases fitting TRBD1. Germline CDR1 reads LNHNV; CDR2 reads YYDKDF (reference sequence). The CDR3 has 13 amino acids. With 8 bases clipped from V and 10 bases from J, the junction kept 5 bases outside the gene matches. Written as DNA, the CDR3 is TGTGCCACCCGGGACAGGGGTGGATCACCCCTCCACTTT. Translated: CATRDRGGSPLHF.

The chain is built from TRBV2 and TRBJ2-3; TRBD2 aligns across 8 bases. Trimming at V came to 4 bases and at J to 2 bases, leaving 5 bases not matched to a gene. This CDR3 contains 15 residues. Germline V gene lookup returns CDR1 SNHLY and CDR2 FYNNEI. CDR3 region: CASSVTAGVTDTQYF. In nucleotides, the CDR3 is TGTGCCAGCAGTGTAACAGCGGGAGTCACAGATACGCAGTATTTT.

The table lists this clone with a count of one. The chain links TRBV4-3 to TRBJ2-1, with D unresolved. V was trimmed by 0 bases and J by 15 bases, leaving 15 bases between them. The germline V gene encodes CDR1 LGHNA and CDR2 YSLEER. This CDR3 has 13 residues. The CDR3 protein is CASSQDRVRPPFF. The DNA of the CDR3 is TGCGCCAGCAGCCAAGATCGGGTCCGACCCCCGTTCTTC.

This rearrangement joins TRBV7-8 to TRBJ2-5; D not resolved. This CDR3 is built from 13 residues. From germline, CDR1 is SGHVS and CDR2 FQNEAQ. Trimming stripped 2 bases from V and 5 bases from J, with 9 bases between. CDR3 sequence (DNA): TGTGCCAGCAGCTTATCGGCCGCGGAGACCCAGTACTTC. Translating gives CASSLSAAETQYF.

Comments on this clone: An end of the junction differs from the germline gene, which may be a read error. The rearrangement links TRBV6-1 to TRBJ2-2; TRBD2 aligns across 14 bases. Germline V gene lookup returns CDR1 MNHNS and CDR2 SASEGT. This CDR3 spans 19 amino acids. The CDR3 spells CASSKAGGLAGEWAGELFF. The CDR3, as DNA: TGTGCCAGCAGTAAAGCCGGGGGACTAGCGGGAGAATGGGCCGGGGAGCTGTTTTTT.

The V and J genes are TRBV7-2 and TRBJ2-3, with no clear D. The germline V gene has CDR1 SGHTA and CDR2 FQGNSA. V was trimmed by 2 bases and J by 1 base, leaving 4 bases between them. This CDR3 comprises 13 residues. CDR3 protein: CASSLIGTDTQYF. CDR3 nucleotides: TGTGCCAGCAGCTTAATAGGCACAGATACGCAGTATTTT.

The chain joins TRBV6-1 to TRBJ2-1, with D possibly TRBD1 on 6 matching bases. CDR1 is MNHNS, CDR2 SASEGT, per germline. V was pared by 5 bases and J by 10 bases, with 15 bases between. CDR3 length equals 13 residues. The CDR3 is CASSRGGRSEQFF. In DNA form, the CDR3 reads TGTGCCAGCAGTAGAGGGGGTAGGTCGGAGCAGTTCTTC.